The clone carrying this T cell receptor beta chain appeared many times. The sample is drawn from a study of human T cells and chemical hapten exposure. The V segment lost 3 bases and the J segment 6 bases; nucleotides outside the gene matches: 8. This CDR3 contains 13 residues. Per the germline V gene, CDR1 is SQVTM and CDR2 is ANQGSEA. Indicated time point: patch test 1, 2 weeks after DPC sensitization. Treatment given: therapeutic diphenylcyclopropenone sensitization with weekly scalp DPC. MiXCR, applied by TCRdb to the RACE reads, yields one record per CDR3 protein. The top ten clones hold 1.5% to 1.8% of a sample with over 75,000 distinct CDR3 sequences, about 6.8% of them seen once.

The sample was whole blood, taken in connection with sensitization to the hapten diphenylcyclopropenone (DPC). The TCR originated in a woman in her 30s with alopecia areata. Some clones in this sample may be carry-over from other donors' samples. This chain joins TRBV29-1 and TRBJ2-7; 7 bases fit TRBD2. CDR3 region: CSVEARGSGEQYF. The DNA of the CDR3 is TGCAGCGTTGAGGCGCGGGGGTCGGGCGAGCAGTACTTC.